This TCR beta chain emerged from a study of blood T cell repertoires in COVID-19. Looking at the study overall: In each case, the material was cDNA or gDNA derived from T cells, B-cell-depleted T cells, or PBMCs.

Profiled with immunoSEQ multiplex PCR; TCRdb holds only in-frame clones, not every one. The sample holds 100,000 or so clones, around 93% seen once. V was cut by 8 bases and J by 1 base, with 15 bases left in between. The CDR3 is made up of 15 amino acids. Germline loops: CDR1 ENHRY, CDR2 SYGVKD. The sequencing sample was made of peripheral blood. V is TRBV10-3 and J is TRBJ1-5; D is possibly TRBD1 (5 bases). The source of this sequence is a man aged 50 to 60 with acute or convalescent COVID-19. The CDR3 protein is CAIADGGVSNQPQHF. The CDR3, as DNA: TGTGCCATCGCGGACGGGGGGGTGAGCAATCAGCCCCAGCATTTT.